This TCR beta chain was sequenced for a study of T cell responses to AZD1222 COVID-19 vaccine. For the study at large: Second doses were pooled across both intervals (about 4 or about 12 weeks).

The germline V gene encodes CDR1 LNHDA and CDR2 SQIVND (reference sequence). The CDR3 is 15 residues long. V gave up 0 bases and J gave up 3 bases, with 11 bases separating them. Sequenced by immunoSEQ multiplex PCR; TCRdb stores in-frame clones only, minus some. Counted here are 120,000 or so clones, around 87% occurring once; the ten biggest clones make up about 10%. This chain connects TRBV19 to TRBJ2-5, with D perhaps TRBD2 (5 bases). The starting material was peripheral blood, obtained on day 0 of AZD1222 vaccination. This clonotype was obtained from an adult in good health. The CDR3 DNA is TGTGCCAGTAGTATAGATCTGGAGGAGAAAGAGACCCAGTACTTC. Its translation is CASSIDLEEKETQYF.